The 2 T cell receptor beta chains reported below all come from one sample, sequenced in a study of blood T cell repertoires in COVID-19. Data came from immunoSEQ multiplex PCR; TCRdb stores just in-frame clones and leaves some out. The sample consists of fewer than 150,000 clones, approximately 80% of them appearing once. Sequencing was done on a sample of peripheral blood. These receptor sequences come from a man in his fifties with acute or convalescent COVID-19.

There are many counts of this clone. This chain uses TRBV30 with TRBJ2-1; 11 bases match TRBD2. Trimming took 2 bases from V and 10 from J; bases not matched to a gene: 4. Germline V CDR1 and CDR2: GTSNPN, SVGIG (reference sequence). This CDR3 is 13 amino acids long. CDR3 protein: CAWSPTSGGEQFF. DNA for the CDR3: TGTGCCTGGAGTCCCACTAGCGGGGGAGAGCAGTTCTTC.

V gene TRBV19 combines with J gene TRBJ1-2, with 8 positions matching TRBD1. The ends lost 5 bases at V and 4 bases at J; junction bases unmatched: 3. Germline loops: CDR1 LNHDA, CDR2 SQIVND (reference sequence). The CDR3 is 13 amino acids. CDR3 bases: TGTGCCAGTAGTCCAGGACAGGGCTATGGCTACACCTTC. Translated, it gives CASSPGQGYGYTF.